Here is one T cell receptor (beta chain) with its context. As yet, its antigen is unknown. The entry originates in a study of T cells in Graves' hyperthyroidism and ophthalmopathy. General observations from the study: Ophthalmopathy was told apart from stable hyperthyroidism by a 13 V-J model. Ophthalmopathy was model-predicted a median roughly 6.3 months pre-onset.

Amplification yielded TCR beta CDR3 regions, with RNA transcripts as the source. The HTBI primer set was used in a first-round RT-PCR of the TCR CDR3. TCRdb itself ran the multiplex PCR reads through MiXCR, one entry per CDR3 protein. Of hundreds of thousands of distinct CDR3 sequences listed, about 20% are singletons. This CDR3 has 18 residues. V was trimmed by 0 bases and J by 5 bases, leaving 23 bases between them. Germline CDR1 GTSNPN, CDR2 SVGIG (reference sequence). Those patients with uncontrolled infection, other autoimmune disease, pregnancy or lactation were excluded. Clinical symptoms, serum thyroxine, TRAb, thyroid ultrasound and orbital computed tomography established diagnosis.

Material: blood. This receptor was taken from a young man with Graves' ophthalmopathy. The genes are TRBV30 and TRBJ1-3; tentative D call: TRBD1 (5 bases). This CDR3 is CAWSVGLLPQELRNTIYF. The CDR3 bases are TGTGCCTGGAGTGTAGGTCTTCTACCACAGGAATTAAGAAACACCATATATTTT.